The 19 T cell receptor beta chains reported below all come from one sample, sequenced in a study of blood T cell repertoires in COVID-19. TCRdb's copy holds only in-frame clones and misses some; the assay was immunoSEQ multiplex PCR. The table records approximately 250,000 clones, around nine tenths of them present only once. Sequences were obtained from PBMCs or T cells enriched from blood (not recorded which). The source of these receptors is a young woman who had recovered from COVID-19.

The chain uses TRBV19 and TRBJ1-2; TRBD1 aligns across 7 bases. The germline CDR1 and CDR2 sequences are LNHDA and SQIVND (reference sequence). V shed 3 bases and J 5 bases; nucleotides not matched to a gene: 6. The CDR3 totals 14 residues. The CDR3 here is CASSIDDRAYGYTF. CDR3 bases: TGTGCCAGTAGTATCGACGACAGGGCGTATGGCTACACCTTC.

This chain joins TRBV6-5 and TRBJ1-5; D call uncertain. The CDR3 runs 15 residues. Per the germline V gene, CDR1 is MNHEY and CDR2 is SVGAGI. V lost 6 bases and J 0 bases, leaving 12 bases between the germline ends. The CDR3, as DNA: TGTGCCAGCAGCACCATTAGTAATAGCAATCAGCCCCAGCATTTT. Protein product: CASSTISNSNQPQHF.

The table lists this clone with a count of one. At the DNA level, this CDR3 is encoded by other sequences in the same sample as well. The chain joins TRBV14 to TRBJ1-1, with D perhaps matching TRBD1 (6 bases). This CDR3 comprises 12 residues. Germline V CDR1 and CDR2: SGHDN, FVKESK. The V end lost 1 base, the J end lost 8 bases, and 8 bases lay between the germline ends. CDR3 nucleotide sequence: TGTGCCAGCAGCCAAGTAGACAGGGAAGCTTTCTTT. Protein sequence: CASSQVDREAFF.

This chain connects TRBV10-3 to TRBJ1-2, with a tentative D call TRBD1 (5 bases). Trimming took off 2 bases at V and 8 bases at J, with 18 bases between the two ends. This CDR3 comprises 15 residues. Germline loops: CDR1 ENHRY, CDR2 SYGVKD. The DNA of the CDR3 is TGTGCCATCAGTGAGCCCCAGAATGGGGCAGAAGGCTACACCTTC. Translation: CAISEPQNGAEGYTF.

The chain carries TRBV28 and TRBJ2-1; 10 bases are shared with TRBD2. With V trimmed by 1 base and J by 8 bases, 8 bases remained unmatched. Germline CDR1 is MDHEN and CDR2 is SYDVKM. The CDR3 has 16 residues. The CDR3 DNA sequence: TGTGCCAGCAGTTTATACCCTAGCGGGAGCGTCGATGAGCAGTTCTTC. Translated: CASSLYPSGSVDEQFF.

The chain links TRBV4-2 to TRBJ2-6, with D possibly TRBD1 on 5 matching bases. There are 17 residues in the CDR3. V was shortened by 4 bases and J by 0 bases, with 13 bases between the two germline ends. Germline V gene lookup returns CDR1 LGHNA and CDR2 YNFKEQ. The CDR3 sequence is CASSPATGTSGANVLTF. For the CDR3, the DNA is TGTGCCAGCAGCCCAGCCACAGGAACCTCTGGGGCCAACGTCCTGACTTTC.

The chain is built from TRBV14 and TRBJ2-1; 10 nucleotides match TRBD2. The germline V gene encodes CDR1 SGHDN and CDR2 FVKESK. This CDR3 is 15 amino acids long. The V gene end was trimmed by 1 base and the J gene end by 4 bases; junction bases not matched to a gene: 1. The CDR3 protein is CASSQASGGYNEQFF. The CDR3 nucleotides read TGTGCCAGCAGCCAAGCTAGCGGGGGTTACAATGAGCAGTTCTTC.

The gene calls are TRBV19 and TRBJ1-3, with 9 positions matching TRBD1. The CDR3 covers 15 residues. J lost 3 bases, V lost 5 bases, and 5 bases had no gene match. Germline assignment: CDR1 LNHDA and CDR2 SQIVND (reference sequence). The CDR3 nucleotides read TGTGCCAGTAGTTCAACAGGGGGCGGTGGAAACACCATATATTTT. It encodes CASSSTGGGGNTIYF.

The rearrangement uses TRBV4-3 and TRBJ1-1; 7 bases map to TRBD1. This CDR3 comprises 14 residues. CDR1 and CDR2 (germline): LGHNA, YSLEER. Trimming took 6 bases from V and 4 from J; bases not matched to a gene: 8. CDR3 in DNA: TGCGCCAGCAGGCACTCCGGGACAGCCACTGAAGCTTTCTTT. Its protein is CASRHSGTATEAFF.

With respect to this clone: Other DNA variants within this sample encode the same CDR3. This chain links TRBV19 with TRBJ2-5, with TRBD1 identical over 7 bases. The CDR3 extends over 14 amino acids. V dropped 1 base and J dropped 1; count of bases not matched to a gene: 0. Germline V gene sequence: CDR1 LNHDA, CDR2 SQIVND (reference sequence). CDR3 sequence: CASSIGQGQETQYF. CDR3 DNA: TGTGCCAGTAGTATAGGACAGGGCCAAGAGACCCAGTACTTC.

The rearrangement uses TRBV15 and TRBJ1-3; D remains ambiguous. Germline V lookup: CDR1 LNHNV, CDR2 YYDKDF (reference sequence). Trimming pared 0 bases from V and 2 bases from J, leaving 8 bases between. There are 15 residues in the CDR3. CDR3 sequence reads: CATSRDMGAGNTIYF. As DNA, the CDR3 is TGTGCCACCAGCAGAGACATGGGAGCTGGAAACACCATATATTTT.

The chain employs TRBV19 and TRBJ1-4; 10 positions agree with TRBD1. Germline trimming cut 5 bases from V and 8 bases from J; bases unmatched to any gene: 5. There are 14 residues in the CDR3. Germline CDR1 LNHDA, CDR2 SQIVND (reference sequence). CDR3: CASSAGQGLEKLFF. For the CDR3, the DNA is TGTGCCAGTAGTGCGGGACAGGGGCTGGAAAAACTGTTTTTT.

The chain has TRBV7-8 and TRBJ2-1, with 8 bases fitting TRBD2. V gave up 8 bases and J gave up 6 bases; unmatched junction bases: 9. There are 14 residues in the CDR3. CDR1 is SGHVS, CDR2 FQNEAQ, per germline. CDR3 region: CASGGLAEINEQFF. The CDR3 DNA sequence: TGTGCCAGCGGAGGACTAGCTGAAATCAATGAGCAGTTCTTC.

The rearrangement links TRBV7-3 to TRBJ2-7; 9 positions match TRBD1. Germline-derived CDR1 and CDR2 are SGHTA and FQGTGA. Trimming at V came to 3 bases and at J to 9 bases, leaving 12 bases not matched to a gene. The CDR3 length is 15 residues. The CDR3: CASSLGRTGDTAQYF. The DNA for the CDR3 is TGTGCCAGCAGCTTGGGTAGGACAGGGGATACGGCGCAGTACTTC.

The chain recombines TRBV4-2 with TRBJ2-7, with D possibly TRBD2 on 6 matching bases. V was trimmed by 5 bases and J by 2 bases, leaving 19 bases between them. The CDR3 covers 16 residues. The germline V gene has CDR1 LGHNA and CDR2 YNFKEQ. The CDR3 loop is CASSALSRGKTYEQYF. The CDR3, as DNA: TGTGCCAGCAGCGCACTTTCACGCGGGAAGACCTACGAGCAGTACTTC.

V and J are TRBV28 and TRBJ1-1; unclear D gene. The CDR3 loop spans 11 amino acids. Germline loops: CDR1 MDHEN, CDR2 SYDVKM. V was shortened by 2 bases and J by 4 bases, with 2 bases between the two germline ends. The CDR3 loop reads CASSLLTEAFF. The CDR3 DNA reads TGTGCCAGCAGTTTACTCACTGAAGCTTTCTTT.

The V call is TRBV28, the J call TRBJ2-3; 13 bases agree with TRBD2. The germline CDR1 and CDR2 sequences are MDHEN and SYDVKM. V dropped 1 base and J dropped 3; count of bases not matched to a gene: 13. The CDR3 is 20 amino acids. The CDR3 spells CASSLFQGPGLAGITDTQYF. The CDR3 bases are TGTGCCAGCAGTTTATTTCAGGGGCCGGGACTAGCGGGAATAACAGATACGCAGTATTTT.

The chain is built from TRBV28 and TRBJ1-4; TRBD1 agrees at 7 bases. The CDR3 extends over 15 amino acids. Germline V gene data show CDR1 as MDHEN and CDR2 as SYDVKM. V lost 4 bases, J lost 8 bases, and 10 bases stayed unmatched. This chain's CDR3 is CASSSRQGVWEKLFF. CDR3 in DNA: TGTGCCAGCAGTTCTCGACAGGGTGTATGGGAAAAACTGTTTTTT. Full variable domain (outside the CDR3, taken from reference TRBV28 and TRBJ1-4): DVKVTQSSRYLVKRTGEKVFLECVQDMDHENMFWYRQDPGLGLRLIYFSYDVKMKEKGDIPEGYSVSREKKERFSLILESASTNQTSMYLCASSSRQGVWEKLFFGSGTQLSVL.

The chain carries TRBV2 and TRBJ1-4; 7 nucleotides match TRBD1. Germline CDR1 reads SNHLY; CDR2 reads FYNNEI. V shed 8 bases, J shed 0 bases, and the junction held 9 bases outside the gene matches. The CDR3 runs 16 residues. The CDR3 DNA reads TGTGCCAGCGACGTGACAGGGCCCTCAACTAATGAAAAACTGTTTTTT. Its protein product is CASDVTGPSTNEKLFF.